This entry is about one T cell receptor beta chain. This receptor's antigen is unknown. No base-level quality is on record; no much larger clone is a single base apart. This sample is part of a study of PD-L1 blockade in urothelial cancer (dated by TCRdb to about 2017). In terms of the full investigation: Therapy was started around 2014 for all patients, and atezolizumab 1,200 mg was administered intravenously every 3 weeks. About 85% of the 29 patients were males with bladder-origin urothelial cancer, and about 65% of the roughly 30 reported a prior smoking history. An ECOG performance status of 0 or 1 was recorded for the patients, and 0 to 3 prior chemotherapy regimens had been received by the patients. Blood samples were analyzed at 3 weeks after treatment start (second dose) and at 6 weeks after treatment start. Blood samples gave a median of about 130,000 T cells and tens of thousands of unique TCRs, with a median clonality of about 0.078. The study was an exploratory multi-omic analysis of somatic, immune and clinical correlates of response to PD-L1 blockade with atezolizumab in urothelial cancer. Pretreatment tumor samples, along with matched peripheral blood serially collected before and after atezolizumab treatment, were subjected to TCR sequencing. Durable clinical benefit meant progression-free survival longer than 6 months, and TCR features were also tested against progression-free and overall survival. In the same patients, whole exome sequencing and RNA sequencing of pretreatment tumors were performed in addition to TCR sequencing. Ten or so patients reached durable clinical benefit, while fewer than 25 patients did not. Some 29 patients had pretreatment blood TCR-seq, approximately 24 had at least one posttreatment blood collection, and approximately 24 had tumor TCR-seq. Points the paper makes about the study in general: Small sample size (n ≈ 29) and many exploratory analyses mean the results are intended to be hypothesis-generating. Patients with durable benefit showed greater expansion of tumor-associated TCR clones in peripheral blood 3 weeks after starting treatment (n ≈ 23, p = 0.022). A pretreatment peripheral blood TCR clonality below the median was linked to improved progression-free and overall survival.

The time point label for this specimen denotes: peripheral blood 6 weeks after treatment start. The cohort comprised 30 or so patients with locally advanced or metastatic urothelial carcinoma treated at Memorial Sloan Kettering on a trial protocol. Peripheral blood mononuclear cells were collected from each patient pretreatment and during treatment, giving between 1 and 8 total time points per patient. The Qiagen DNeasy Blood extraction kit was used to purify genomic DNA from total PBMCs and tumor samples. PBMCs were collected pretreatment and during treatment and were isolated and stored as previously described. Each PCR received spiked-in synthetic TCR analog templates so that absolute template abundance could be estimated from read counts. The immunoSEQ assay was used to amplify TCRbeta CDR3 regions from genomic DNA with bias-controlled V and J gene primers. Sequencing of rearranged TCRbeta segments was performed at approximately 20X coverage. Regarding the original processing steps: Sequencing errors were corrected by clustering and CDR3s were annotated against IMGT to assign V, D and J genes. Downstream analyses used only productive TCRbeta rearrangements and left out out-of-frame or stop-codon sequences. Clonality was calculated as one minus the Shannon entropy normalized by the log of the number of unique productive sequences. Fisher's exact test with Benjamini-Hochberg correction, using a cutoff of adjusted p below 0.01, was how clones that differed between time points or between blood and tumor were identified. The clones in this table, taken by TCRdb from immuneACCESS, are in-frame only. Not every clone is retained; where verified, under half of the shortfall comes from an unresolved V gene, and the cause of the rest is unknown. V and J calls and clone size are as listed in that table; D and trimming were resolved from the DNA. This sample has 35,000 or so clones in its table, and 84% of those were observed once. Roughly a tenth of the sample goes to the ten largest clones.

Here the sequenced sample was PBMCs, taken around atezolizumab (anti-PD-L1) treatment. This sequence originates from a man aged 40-55 years with urothelial cancer.

The CDR3 protein: CASSRPGQGGEAFF. The DNA sequence is given as TGTGCCAGCTCACGCCCGGGACAGGGGGGTGAAGCTTTCTTT. The V gene is TRBV18 and the J gene is TRBJ1-1; TRBD1 aligns with 11 central bases. CDR1 and CDR2, looked up from the germline V gene, are KGHSH and LQKENI. V trim: 4 bases; J trim: 7 bases; unmatched bases: 5. From cysteine to phenylalanine, the CDR3 is 14 amino acids long. Solely the CDR3 DNA is kept, with 42 bases framed from the first base.